Below are 20 T cell receptor beta chains sequenced from a single sample in a study of blood T cell repertoires in COVID-19. TCRdb's table, derived via immunoSEQ multiplex PCR, lists solely in-frame clones and lacks some. The sample contains 300,000 to 400,000 clones, around 89% of which appear only once. The sequencing input was PBMCs or T cells enriched from blood (not recorded which). The receptors stem from a man younger than 35 who had recovered from COVID-19.

The chain employs TRBV29-1 and TRBJ1-2, with D possibly matching TRBD1 (5 bases). The V gene's germline CDR1 is SQVTM and CDR2 ANQGSEA. The CDR3 runs to 14 residues. V lost 6 bases and J lost 5, with 19 bases in between. The CDR3 bases are TGCAGCGTGGACCCAGGGACTTTCGGTTATGGCTACACCTTC. Translating gives CSVDPGTFGYGYTF.

V and J are TRBV28 and TRBJ2-1, with D uncertain. Germline V gene lookup returns CDR1 MDHEN and CDR2 SYDVKM. The CDR3 has 12 amino acids. The V and J ends lost 7 bases and 6 bases respectively, with 10 bases between them. The CDR3 bases are TGTGCCAGCAAAATACTCGGCAATGAGCAGTTCTTC. Translating it yields CASKILGNEQFF.

The chain combines TRBV7-9 with TRBJ2-3; D call uncertain. The V end lost 8 bases, the J end lost 2 bases, and 8 bases lay between the germline ends. The CDR3 has 12 amino acids. Per the germline V gene, CDR1 is SEHNR and CDR2 is FQNEAQ (reference sequence). The CDR3 DNA is TGTGCCAGCGAGCAGGACACAGATACGCAGTATTTT. Its protein product is CASEQDTDTQYF.

The chain uses TRBV5-5 and TRBJ2-5, with 8 nucleotides matching TRBD1. The CDR3 has 13 amino acids. With 4 bases clipped from V and 5 bases from J, the junction kept 4 bases outside the gene matches. Germline loops: CDR1 SGHKS, CDR2 YYEKEE (reference sequence). The CDR3 sequence: CASSLNRGETQYF. The CDR3 region has the DNA TGTGCCAGCAGCCTAAACAGGGGGGAGACCCAGTACTTC.

The chain is built from TRBV18 and TRBJ2-1, with 9 nucleotides matching TRBD2. The germline V gene has CDR1 KGHSH and CDR2 LQKENI. V gave up 2 bases and J gave up 5 bases; unmatched junction bases: 10. This CDR3 contains 17 residues. CDR3 sequence: CASSPILTSGPNNEQFF. As DNA, the CDR3 is TGTGCCAGCTCACCAATCTTAACTAGCGGGCCAAACAATGAGCAGTTCTTC.

The chain carries TRBV7-3 and TRBJ2-2, with D perhaps matching TRBD1 (5 bases). CDR1 is SGHTA, CDR2 FQGTGA, per germline. Trimming left V 5 bases short and J 7 bases short, with 14 bases between. The CDR3 has 14 residues. CDR3: CASSPLGRGGELFF. The CDR3 DNA follows: TGTGCCAGCAGCCCCCTCGGTAGGGGCGGGGAGCTGTTTTTT.

This chain uses TRBV6-2 or TRBV6-3 with TRBJ2-7, with D uncertain. Trimming cost V 0 bases and J 6 bases, with 18 bases left between them. The CDR3 sequence is 16 residues long. The germline CDR1 and CDR2 sequences are MNHEY and SVGEGT. CDR3: CASSYSGTPAHLEQYF. The CDR3 coding sequence is TGTGCCAGCAGTTACTCGGGCACTCCGGCCCACCTCGAGCAGTACTTC.

This chain uses TRBV7-9 with TRBJ1-1; tentative D call: TRBD1 (6 bases). The V gene lost 0 bases and the J gene lost 4 bases, with 12 bases spanning the gap. Germline V gene data show CDR1 as SEHNR and CDR2 as FQNEAQ (reference sequence). The CDR3 spans 15 residues. This chain's CDR3 is CASSLASGTFTEAFF. The CDR3 DNA follows: TGTGCCAGCAGCTTAGCCTCGGGGACATTCACTGAAGCTTTCTTT.

The rearrangement uses TRBV3-1 (or the pseudogene TRBV3-2) and TRBJ1-1; TRBD1 agrees at 7 bases. The CDR3 is 16 residues long. CDR1 and CDR2 from the germline V gene are LGHDT and YNNKEL (reference sequence). The ends lost 1 base at V and 3 bases at J; junction bases unmatched: 8. The DNA of the CDR3 is TGTGCCAGCAGCCAAGCAGACAGGGCTTTTTACACTGAAGCTTTCTTT. Its translation is CASSQADRAFYTEAFF.

This sequence joins TRBV30 and TRBJ2-3, with TRBD2 matching 13 bases. Looked up from germline, CDR1 is GTSNPN and CDR2 is SVGIG (reference sequence). The CDR3 is 15 residues long. J lost 6 bases, V lost 4 bases, and 7 bases had no gene match. The CDR3 here is CAWNILAGGTDTQYF. CDR3 coding DNA: TGTGCCTGGAACATACTAGCGGGAGGGACTGATACGCAGTATTTT.

The chain recombines TRBV14 with TRBJ2-6, with D possibly TRBD2 on 6 matching bases. This CDR3 region has 17 residues. The germline gives CDR1 SGHDN, CDR2 FVKESK. V was clipped by 0 bases and J by 1 base, with 10 bases between them. CDR3 nucleotide sequence: TGTGCCAGCAGCCAAGATCGGGGAGGTTCTGGGGCCAACGTCCTGACTTTC. Translated, it gives CASSQDRGGSGANVLTF. Full variable domain (rest looked up from reference TRBV14 and TRBJ2-6): EAGVTQFPSHSVIEKGQTVTLRCDPISGHDNLYWYRRVMGKEIKFLLHFVKESKQDESGMPNNRFLAERTGGTYSTLKVQPAELEDSGVYFCASSQDRGGSGANVLTFGAGSRLTVL.

The chain uses TRBV5-4 and TRBJ1-3, with unresolved D. The V gene lost 3 bases and the J gene lost 4 bases, with 11 bases spanning the gap. The CDR3 totals 14 residues. Germline assignment: CDR1 SGHNT and CDR2 YYREEE (reference sequence). CDR3 coding DNA: TGTGCCAGCAGCTACCGGCCAGGCGGAAACACCATATATTTT. Translated: CASSYRPGGNTIYF.

The rearrangement links TRBV6-5 to TRBJ2-1, with D perhaps TRBD2 (6 bases). CDR1 is MNHEY, CDR2 SVGAGI, per germline. V dropped 6 bases and J dropped 0 bases, with 12 bases sitting between them. The CDR3 length is 15 residues. CDR3: CASSVAGSSYNEQFF. The CDR3 region has the DNA TGTGCCAGCAGCGTGGCGGGGAGCTCCTACAATGAGCAGTTCTTC.

This clone came up a few times. V is TRBV25-1 and J is TRBJ2-7, with TRBD2 identical over 10 bases. Trimming cost V 5 bases and J 2 bases; bases outside gene matches: 3. CDR3 length: 14 residues. CDR1 and CDR2 (germline): MGHDK, SYGVNS. The CDR3 region is CASSPSGRAYEQYF. The CDR3 nucleotides read TGTGCCAGCAGTCCGAGCGGGAGGGCCTACGAGCAGTACTTC.

The chain employs TRBV2 and TRBJ2-5; the match to TRBD2 covers 13 bases. CDR3 length: 18 amino acids. The V gene's germline CDR1 is SNHLY and CDR2 FYNNEI. V shed 1 base and J 0 bases; nucleotides not matched to a gene: 5. The CDR3 region is CASSEETSGGTHQETQYF. The DNA of the CDR3 is TGTGCCAGCAGTGAAGAGACTAGCGGGGGGACCCACCAAGAGACCCAGTACTTC.

The CDR3 sequence: CASSQGVGSSTEAFF. In nucleotides, the CDR3 is TGTGCCAGCAGCCAGGGGGTGGGATCGAGCACTGAAGCTTTCTTT. The rearrangement joins TRBV11-1 to TRBJ1-1, with 7 bases lining up with TRBD1. Trimming removed 5 bases from V and 4 bases from J; junction bases left unmatched: 10. Germline-derived CDR1 and CDR2 are SGHAT and FQDESV (reference sequence). This CDR3 is 15 amino acids long. Combining the CDR3 with reference TRBV11-1 and TRBJ1-1 gives the whole variable domain EAEVAQSPRYKITEKSQAVAFWCDPISGHATLYWYRQILGQGPELLVQFQDESVVDDSQLPKDRFSAERLKGVDSTLKIQPAELGDSAMYLCASSQGVGSSTEAFFGQGTRLTVV.

This sequence joins TRBV2 and TRBJ1-5; D may be TRBD1 (6 bases). Between the trimmed V and J ends, which lost 7 bases and 3 bases, there was a span of 13 bases. This CDR3 is built from 14 residues. Germline CDR1 and CDR2: SNHLY and FYNNEI. CDR3 region: CASTQDSFNQPQHF. The DNA of the CDR3 is TGTGCCAGCACCCAGGACAGTTTCAATCAGCCCCAGCATTTT.

The genes are TRBV6-5 and TRBJ1-3, with D hard to call. The CDR3 is made up of 12 amino acids. CDR1 and CDR2 from the germline V gene are MNHEY and SVGAGI. The ends were cut back, 7 bases at V and 3 bases at J, with 7 bases in the middle. CDR3 DNA: TGTGCCAGCAACGGTTATGGAAACACCATATATTTT. It specifies CASNGYGNTIYF.

J is TRBJ2-5 and V is TRBV19; 9 nucleotides match TRBD1. The CDR3 runs to 16 residues. The V segment lost 6 bases and the J segment 3 bases; nucleotides outside the gene matches: 11. Germline loops: CDR1 LNHDA, CDR2 SQIVND (reference sequence). CDR3 bases: TGTGCCAGTAGCTACGACCGGGACAGGGTAAAAGAGACCCAGTACTTC. The encoded protein is CASSYDRDRVKETQYF.

The CDR3 protein is CASRRRPNQPQHF. The CDR3 nucleotides are TGTGCCAGCCGCCGGAGGCCCAATCAGCCCCAGCATTTT. The J gene is TRBJ1-5, the V gene TRBV6-2 or TRBV6-3; D is uncertain. With 8 bases removed from V and 3 bases from J, the gap between germline ends came to 11 bases. Germline V lookup: CDR1 MNHEY, CDR2 SVGEGT. There are 13 residues in the CDR3.